This TCR beta chain originates from a study of CD8+ T cells in alopecia areata. The CDR3 covers 12 residues. Germline lookup yields CDR1 SQVTM and CDR2 ANQGSEA. The V gene lost 2 bases and the J gene lost 5 bases, with 6 bases spanning the gap. The study's findings and limits: The study also sequences resident alphabeta T cells of normal skin in scalp samples.

Alopecia areata patients provided lesional scalp punch biopsies and peripheral blood, both collected for the study. Remarks on this clone: What it binds is not known.

RNA extraction and reverse transcription yielded cDNA as sequencing template. TCRdb's copy holds only in-frame clones and misses some; the assay was immunoSEQ multiplex PCR. In the table there are some 120,000 clones, less than 50% of which are singletons. The sequence was obtained from a human donor with alopecia areata. Source material: NKG2D-low CD8+ T cells sorted from blood. This chain joins TRBV29-1 and TRBJ2-2; D gene uncertain. CDR3 in amino acids: CSVESRTGELFF. The DNA for the CDR3 is TGCAGCGTTGAAAGCCGGACCGGGGAGCTGTTTTTT.